The 9 T cell receptor beta chains reported below all come from one sample, sequenced in a study of T cell changes during pregnancy in multiple sclerosis. Measured with immunoSEQ multiplex PCR; TCRdb has only the in-frame clones, and not every one. The sample lists 55,000 to 85,000 clones, around 90% occurring once. The sample here was CD4+ T cells from peripheral blood mononuclear cells, taken after pregnancy. The receptor set was obtained from a female donor with multiple sclerosis, enrolled in a pregnancy study.

This clone was counted a single time. The chain recombines TRBV7-3 with TRBJ2-2; TRBD2 agrees at 10 bases. The J segment lost 2 bases and the V segment lost 5 bases, leaving 5 bases of the junction unmatched. The CDR3 length is 16 residues. Germline loops: CDR1 SGHTA, CDR2 FQGTGA. The CDR3 loop is CASSPSSGRNTGELFF. The CDR3 DNA sequence: TGTGCCAGCAGCCCCTCTAGCGGGAGAAACACCGGGGAGCTGTTTTTT. Full variable domain (remainder filled in from reference TRBV7-3 and TRBJ2-2): GAGVSQTPSNKVTEKGKYVELRCDPISGHTALYWYRQSLGQGPEFLIYFQGTGAADDSGLPNDRFFAVRPEGSVSTLKIQRTERGDSAVYLCASSPSSGRNTGELFFGEGSRLTVL.

This clone was found once. V and J are TRBV9 and TRBJ2-7; TRBD1 might be the D (6 bases). Per the germline V gene, CDR1 is SGDLS and CDR2 is YYNGEE. The V end lost 0 bases, the J end lost 4 bases, and 14 bases lay between the germline ends. The CDR3 is 15 residues long. The CDR3 spells CASSVDPGTRYEQYF. CDR3 bases: TGTGCCAGCAGCGTAGACCCCGGGACAAGATACGAGCAGTACTTC.

In regard to this clone: One junction end does not reproduce the germline sequence, and a read error may be involved. This sequence joins TRBV7-9 and TRBJ1-5, with 7 positions matching TRBD1. The V gene's germline CDR1 is SEHNR and CDR2 FQNEAQ (reference sequence). This CDR3 region has 15 residues. CDR3 in amino acids: CASSLGGGGDQPQHF. CDR3 bases: TGTGCCAGCAGTTTAGGAGGGGGCGGGGATCAGCCCCAGCATTTT.

The chain carries TRBV6-4 and TRBJ1-5, with 7 bases that match TRBD1. Germline loops: CDR1 MRHNA, CDR2 SNTAGT. V was pared by 8 bases and J by 0 bases, with 22 bases of the junction left unmatched. CDR3 length equals 20 residues. The CDR3 DNA reads as TGTGCCAGCGCCTGCAAGATGGTGACAGGGTGGGCTCATAGCAATCAGCCCCAGCATTTT. It encodes CASACKMVTGWAHSNQPQHF.

This chain uses TRBV9 with TRBJ1-2, with D uncertain. This CDR3 has 15 residues. CDR1 and CDR2 from the germline V gene are SGDLS and YYNGEE. The V and J ends lost 0 bases and 0 bases respectively, with 9 bases between them. For the CDR3, the DNA is TGTGCCAGCAGCGTAGGAGGCAGCACTAACTATGGCTACACCTTC. This gives the protein CASSVGGSTNYGYTF.

Only a few counts were recorded for this clone. V usage is TRBV19 and J usage is TRBJ1-5; possible D gene TRBD1, 5 bases. Germline V gene lookup returns CDR1 LNHDA and CDR2 SQIVND (reference sequence). The CDR3 sequence is 14 residues long. The ends were cut back, 0 bases at V and 3 bases at J, with 6 bases in the middle. DNA for the CDR3: TGTGCCAGTAGTATAGAACAGGACAATCAGCCCCAGCATTTT. It translates to CASSIEQDNQPQHF. The full variable domain, its missing parts supplied by reference TRBV19 and TRBJ1-5, is DGGITQSPKYLFRKEGQNVTLSCEQNLNHDAMYWYRQDPGQGLRLIYYSQIVNDFQKGDIAEGYSVSREKKESFPLTVTSAQKNPTAFYLCASSIEQDNQPQHFGDGTRLSIL.

The chain links TRBV19 to TRBJ1-2; 7 bases match TRBD1. The V and J ends lost 9 bases and 5 bases, in that order; junction bases with no gene match: 18. Germline V gene data show CDR1 as LNHDA and CDR2 as SQIVND (reference sequence). This CDR3 is 16 amino acids long. The CDR3 region is CASVPGGGVGDYGYTF. The CDR3 coding sequence is TGTGCCAGCGTCCCGGGAGGGGGCGTGGGAGATTATGGCTACACCTTC.

This chain connects TRBV5-1 to TRBJ1-1; perhaps TRBD1 as D (5 bases). The CDR3 is made up of 13 amino acids. Germline V CDR1 and CDR2: SGHRS, YFSETQ. Trimming removed 3 bases at V and 1 base at J, with 7 bases between. The CDR3: CASSSTANTEAFF. For the CDR3, the DNA is TGCGCCAGCAGCTCGACAGCGAACACTGAAGCTTTCTTT.

The genes are TRBV5-6 and TRBJ2-1; 9 bases match TRBD2. CDR1 SGHDT and CDR2 YYEEEE come from the germline V gene. With V trimmed by 4 bases and J by 3 bases, 11 bases remained unmatched. The length of the CDR3 is 17 residues. CDR3 bases: TGTGCCAGCAGCCCCTTTCTAGCGGGAAGAGTCTACAATGAGCAGTTCTTC. Translated, it gives CASSPFLAGRVYNEQFF.